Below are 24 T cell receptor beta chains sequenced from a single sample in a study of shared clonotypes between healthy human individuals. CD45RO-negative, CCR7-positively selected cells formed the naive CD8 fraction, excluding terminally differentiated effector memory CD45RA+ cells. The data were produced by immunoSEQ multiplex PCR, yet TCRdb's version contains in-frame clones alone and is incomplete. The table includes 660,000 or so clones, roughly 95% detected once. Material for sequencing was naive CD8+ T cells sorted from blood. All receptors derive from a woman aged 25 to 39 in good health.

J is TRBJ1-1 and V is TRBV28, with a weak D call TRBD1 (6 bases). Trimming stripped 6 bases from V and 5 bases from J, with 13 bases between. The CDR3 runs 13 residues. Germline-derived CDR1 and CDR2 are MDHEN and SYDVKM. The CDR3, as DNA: TGTGCCAGCAGCCTTACAGGGTTGACTGAAGCTTTCTTT. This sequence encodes CASSLTGLTEAFF.

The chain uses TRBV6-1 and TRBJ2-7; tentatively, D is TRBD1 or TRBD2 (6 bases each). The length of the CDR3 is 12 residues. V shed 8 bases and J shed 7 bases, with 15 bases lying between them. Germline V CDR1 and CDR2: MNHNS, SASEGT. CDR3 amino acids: CASGPGAREQYF. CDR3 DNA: TGTGCCAGCGGTCCGGGGGCGAGGGAGCAGTACTTC.

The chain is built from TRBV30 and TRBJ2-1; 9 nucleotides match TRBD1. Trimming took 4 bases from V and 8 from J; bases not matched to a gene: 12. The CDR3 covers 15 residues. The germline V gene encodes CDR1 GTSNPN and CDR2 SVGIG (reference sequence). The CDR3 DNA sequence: TGTGCCTGGATTTCCCCGGGACAGGGCGGTGATGAGCAGTTCTTC. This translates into CAWISPGQGGDEQFF. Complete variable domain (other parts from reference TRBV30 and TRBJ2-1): SQTIHQWPATLVQPVGSPLSLECTVEGTSNPNLYWYRQAAGRGLQLLFYSVGIGQISSEVPQNLSASRPQDRQFILSSKKLLLSDSGFYLCAWISPGQGGDEQFFGPGTRLTVL.

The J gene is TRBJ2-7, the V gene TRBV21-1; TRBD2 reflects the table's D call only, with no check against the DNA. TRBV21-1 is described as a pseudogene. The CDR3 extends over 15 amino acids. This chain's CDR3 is CASSTLGRNSYEQYF. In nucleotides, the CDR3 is TGTGCCAGCAGCACCCTGGGGAGGAACTCCTACGAGCAGTACTTC.

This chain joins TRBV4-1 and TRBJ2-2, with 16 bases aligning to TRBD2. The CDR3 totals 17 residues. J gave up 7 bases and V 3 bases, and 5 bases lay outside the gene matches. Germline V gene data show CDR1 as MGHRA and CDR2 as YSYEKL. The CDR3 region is CASSQQGLAGGNGELFF. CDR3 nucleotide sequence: TGCGCCAGCAGCCAGCAGGGACTAGCGGGAGGGAACGGGGAGCTGTTTTTT.

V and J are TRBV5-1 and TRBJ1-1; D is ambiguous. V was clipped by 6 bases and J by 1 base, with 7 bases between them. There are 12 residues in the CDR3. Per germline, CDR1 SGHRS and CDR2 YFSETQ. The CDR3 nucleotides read TGCGCCAGCACCGGTTGGAACACTGAAGCTTTCTTT. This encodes CASTGWNTEAFF. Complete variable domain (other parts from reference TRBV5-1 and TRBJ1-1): KAGVTQTPRYLIKTRGQQVTLSCSPISGHRSVSWYQQTPGQGLQFLFEYFSETQRNKGNFPGRFSGRQFSNSRSEMNVSTLELGDSALYLCASTGWNTEAFFGQGTRLTVV.

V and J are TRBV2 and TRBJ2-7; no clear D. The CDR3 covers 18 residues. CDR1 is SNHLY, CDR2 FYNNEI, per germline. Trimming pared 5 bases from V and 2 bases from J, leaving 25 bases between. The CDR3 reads CASSLKSLHQPNPYEQYF. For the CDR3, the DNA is TGTGCCAGCAGTCTCAAATCCCTCCATCAGCCTAACCCCTACGAGCAGTACTTC. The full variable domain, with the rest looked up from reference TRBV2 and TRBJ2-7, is EPEVTQTPSHQVTQMGQEVILRCVPISNHLYFYWYRQILGQKVEFLVSFYNNEISEKSEIFDDQFSVERPDGSNFTLKIRSTKLEDSAMYFCASSLKSLHQPNPYEQYFGPGTRLTVT.

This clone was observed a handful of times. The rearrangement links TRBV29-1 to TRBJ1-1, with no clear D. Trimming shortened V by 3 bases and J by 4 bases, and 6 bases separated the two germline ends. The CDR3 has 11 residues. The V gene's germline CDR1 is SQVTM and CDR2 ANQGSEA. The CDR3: CSVDLGTEAFF. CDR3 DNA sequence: TGCAGCGTTGATTTGGGCACTGAAGCTTTCTTT. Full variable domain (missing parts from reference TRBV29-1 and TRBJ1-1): SAVISQKPSRDICQRGTSLTIQCQVDSQVTMMFWYRQQPGQSLTLIATANQGSEATYESGFVIDKFPISRPNLTFSTLTVSNMSPEDSSIYLCSVDLGTEAFFGQGTRLTVV.

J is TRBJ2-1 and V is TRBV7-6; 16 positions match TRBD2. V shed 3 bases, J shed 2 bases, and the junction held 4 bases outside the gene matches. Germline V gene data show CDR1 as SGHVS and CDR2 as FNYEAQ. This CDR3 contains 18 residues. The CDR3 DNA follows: TGTGCCAGCAGCTTTGGGACTAGCGGGAGGGCGGCCTACAATGAGCAGTTCTTC. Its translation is CASSFGTSGRAAYNEQFF.

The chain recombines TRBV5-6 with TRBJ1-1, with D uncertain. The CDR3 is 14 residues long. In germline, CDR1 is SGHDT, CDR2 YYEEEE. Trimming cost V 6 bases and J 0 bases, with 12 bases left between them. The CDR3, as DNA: TGTGCCAGCACCCCCGGTGGTTTGAACACTGAAGCTTTCTTT. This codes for CASTPGGLNTEAFF. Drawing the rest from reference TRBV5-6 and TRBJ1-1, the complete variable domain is DAGVTQSPTHLIKTRGQQVTLRCSPKSGHDTVSWYQQALGQGPQFIFQYYEEEERQRGNFPDRFSGHQFPNYSSELNVNALLLGDSALYLCASTPGGLNTEAFFGQGTRLTVV.

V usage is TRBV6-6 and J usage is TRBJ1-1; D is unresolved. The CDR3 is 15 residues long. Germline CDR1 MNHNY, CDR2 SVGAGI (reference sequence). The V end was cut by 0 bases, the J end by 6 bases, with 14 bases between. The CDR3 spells CASSYSKDTAPEAFF. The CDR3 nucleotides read TGTGCCAGCAGTTACTCGAAAGATACAGCACCTGAAGCTTTCTTT.

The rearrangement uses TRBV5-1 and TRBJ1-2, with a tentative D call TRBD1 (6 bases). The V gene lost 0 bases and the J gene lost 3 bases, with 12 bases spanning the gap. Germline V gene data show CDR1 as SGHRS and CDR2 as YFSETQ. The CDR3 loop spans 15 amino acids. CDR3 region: CASSLEGVGYYGYTF. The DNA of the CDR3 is TGCGCCAGCAGCTTGGAGGGGGTGGGCTACTATGGCTACACCTTC.

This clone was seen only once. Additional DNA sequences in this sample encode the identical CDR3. The CDR3 loop is CASSLASYEQYF. The CDR3 coding sequence is TGTGCCAGCAGCTTGGCGTCCTACGAGCAGTACTTC. The rearrangement links TRBV5-6 to TRBJ2-7; D is unresolved. Trimming took 0 bases from V and 1 from J, leaving 2 bases between them. Germline V gene data show CDR1 as SGHDT and CDR2 as YYEEEE. This CDR3 has 12 amino acids. The full variable domain, completed using reference TRBV5-6 and TRBJ2-7, is DAGVTQSPTHLIKTRGQQVTLRCSPKSGHDTVSWYQQALGQGPQFIFQYYEEEERQRGNFPDRFSGHQFPNYSSELNVNALLLGDSALYLCASSLASYEQYFGPGTRLTVT.

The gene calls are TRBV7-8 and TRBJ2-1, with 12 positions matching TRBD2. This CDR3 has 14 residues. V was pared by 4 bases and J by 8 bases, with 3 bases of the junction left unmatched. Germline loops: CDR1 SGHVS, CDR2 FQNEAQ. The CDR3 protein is CASSSSGRVDEQFF. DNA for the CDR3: TGTGCCAGCAGCTCTAGCGGGAGGGTGGATGAGCAGTTCTTC. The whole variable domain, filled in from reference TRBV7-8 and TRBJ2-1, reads GAGVSQSPRYKVAKRGQDVALRCDPISGHVSLFWYQQALGQGPEFLTYFQNEAQLDKSGLPSDRFFAERPEGSVSTLKIQRTQQEDSAVYLCASSSSGRVDEQFFGPGTRLTVL.

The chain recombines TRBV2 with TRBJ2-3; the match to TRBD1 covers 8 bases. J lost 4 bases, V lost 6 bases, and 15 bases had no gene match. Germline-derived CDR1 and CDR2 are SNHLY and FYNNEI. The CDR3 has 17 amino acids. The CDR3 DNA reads TGTGCCAGCAGCGGAATTAAGGGACAGGAAGAAGCAGATACGCAGTATTTT. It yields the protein CASSGIKGQEEADTQYF. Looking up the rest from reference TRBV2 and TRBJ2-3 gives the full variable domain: EPEVTQTPSHQVTQMGQEVILRCVPISNHLYFYWYRQILGQKVEFLVSFYNNEISEKSEIFDDQFSVERPDGSNFTLKIRSTKLEDSAMYFCASSGIKGQEEADTQYFGPGTRLTVL.

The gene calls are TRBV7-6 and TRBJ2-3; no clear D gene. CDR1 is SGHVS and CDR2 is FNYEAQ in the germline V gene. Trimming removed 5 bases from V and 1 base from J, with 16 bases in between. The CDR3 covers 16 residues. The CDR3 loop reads CASSPWVAGGTDTQYF. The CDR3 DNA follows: TGTGCCAGCAGCCCATGGGTAGCCGGAGGCACAGATACGCAGTATTTT.

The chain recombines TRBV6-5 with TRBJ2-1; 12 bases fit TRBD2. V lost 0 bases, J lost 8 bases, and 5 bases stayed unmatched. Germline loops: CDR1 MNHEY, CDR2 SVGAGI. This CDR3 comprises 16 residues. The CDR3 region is CASSYSTSGSFYEQFF. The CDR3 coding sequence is TGTGCCAGCAGTTACTCGACTAGCGGGAGTTTTTATGAGCAGTTCTTC.

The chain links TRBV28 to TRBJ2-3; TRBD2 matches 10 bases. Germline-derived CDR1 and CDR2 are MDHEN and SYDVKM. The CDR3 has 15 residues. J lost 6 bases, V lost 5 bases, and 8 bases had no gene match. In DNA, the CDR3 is TGTGCCAGCAGTCTCAGAGCGGGAGGGCCGGATACGCAGTATTTT. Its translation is CASSLRAGGPDTQYF.

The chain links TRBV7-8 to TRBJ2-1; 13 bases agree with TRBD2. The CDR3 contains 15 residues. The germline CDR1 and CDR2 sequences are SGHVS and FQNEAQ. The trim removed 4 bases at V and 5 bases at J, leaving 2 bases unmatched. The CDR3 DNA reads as TGTGCCAGCAGCTGGACTAGCGGGAGCGACAATGAGCAGTTCTTC. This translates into CASSWTSGSDNEQFF.

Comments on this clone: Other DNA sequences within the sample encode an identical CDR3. CDR3 region: CASSQDHNEQFF. The CDR3 DNA is TGCGCCAGCAGCCAAGACCACAATGAGCAGTTCTTC. This chain links TRBV4-1 with TRBJ2-1; D unclear. Per the germline V gene, CDR1 is MGHRA and CDR2 is YSYEKL. V was pared by 0 bases and J by 5 bases, with 2 bases between. The CDR3 spans 12 residues.

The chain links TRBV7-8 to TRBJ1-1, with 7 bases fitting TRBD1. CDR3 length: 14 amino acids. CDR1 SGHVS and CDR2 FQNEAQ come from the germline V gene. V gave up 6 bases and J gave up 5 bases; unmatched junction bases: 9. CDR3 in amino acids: CASRPGTEFTEAFF. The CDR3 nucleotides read TGTGCCAGCAGACCCGGGACAGAATTTACTGAAGCTTTCTTT.

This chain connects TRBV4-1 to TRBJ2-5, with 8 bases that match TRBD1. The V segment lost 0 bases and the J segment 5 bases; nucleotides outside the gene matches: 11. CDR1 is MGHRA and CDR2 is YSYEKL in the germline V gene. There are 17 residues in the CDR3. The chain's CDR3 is CASSQDRSRGLGETQYF. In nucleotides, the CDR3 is TGCGCCAGCAGCCAAGATCGGAGCAGGGGGCTGGGGGAGACCCAGTACTTC.

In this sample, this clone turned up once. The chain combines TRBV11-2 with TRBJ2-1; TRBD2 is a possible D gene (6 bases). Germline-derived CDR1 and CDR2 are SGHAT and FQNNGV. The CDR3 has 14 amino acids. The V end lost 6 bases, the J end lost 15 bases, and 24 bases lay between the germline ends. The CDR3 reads CASSLLGGTNELFF. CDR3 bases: TGTGCCAGCAGTCTCCTCGGGGGTACTAATGAGTTGTTCTTC.

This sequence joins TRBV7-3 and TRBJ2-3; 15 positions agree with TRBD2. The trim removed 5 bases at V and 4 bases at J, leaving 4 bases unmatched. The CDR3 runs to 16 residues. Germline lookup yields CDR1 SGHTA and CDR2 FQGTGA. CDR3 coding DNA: TGTGCCAGCAGCCCAGGGACTAGCGGGAGGTCAGATACGCAGTATTTT. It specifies CASSPGTSGRSDTQYF. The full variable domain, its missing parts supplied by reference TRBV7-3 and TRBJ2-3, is GAGVSQTPSNKVTEKGKYVELRCDPISGHTALYWYRQSLGQGPEFLIYFQGTGAADDSGLPNDRFFAVRPEGSVSTLKIQRTERGDSAVYLCASSPGTSGRSDTQYFGPGTRLTVL.